A single sample gave rise to the 4 T cell receptor beta chains below, sequenced in a study of blood T cell repertoires in COVID-19. Repertoires were generated with immunoSEQ multiplex PCR, while TCRdb's copy carries only in-frame clones and drops some. There are about 130,000 clones in the sample; 79% occur only once, and 37% lies in the top ten. Sequenced sample: peripheral blood. The receptors come from a man between 35 and 55 years old with active or convalescent COVID-19.

V is TRBV12-5 and J is TRBJ2-5, with D maybe TRBD2 (5 bases). V was cut by 3 bases and J by 13 bases, with 15 bases left in between. This CDR3 has 12 amino acids. Germline V CDR1 and CDR2: LGHNT, FRNRAP. The CDR3 nucleotides read TGTGCTAGTGGTTTAGGGTTCGGGGATGGGTACTTC. Encoded protein: CASGLGFGDGYF. Variable domain in full (rest from reference TRBV12-5 and TRBJ2-5): DARVTQTPRHKVTEMGQEVTMRCQPILGHNTVFWYRQTMMQGLELLAYFRNRAPLDDSGMPKDRFSAEMPDATLATLKIQPSEPRDSAVYFCASGLGFGDGYFGPGTRLLVL.

V is TRBV12-5 and J is TRBJ1-6, with D unresolved. The germline V gene encodes CDR1 LGHNT and CDR2 FRNRAP. The CDR3 has 13 residues. V was shortened by 5 bases and J by 8 bases, with 10 bases between the two germline ends. In DNA, the CDR3 is TGTGCTAGTGGTCCCGGGCGGGATTCACCCCTCCACTTT. Encoded protein: CASGPGRDSPLHF.

The CDR3 loop is CASSLGLASSTDTQYF. The CDR3 region has the DNA TGCGCCAGCAGCTTGGGGCTAGCGTCTAGCACAGATACGCAGTATTTT. The chain combines TRBV5-1 with TRBJ2-3; the D gene is possibly TRBD2 (6 bases). V dropped 0 bases and J dropped 0 bases, with 11 bases sitting between them. The CDR3 is 16 residues long. Germline CDR1 reads SGHRS; CDR2 reads YFSETQ. The variable domain in full, completed from reference TRBV5-1 and TRBJ2-3, reads KAGVTQTPRYLIKTRGQQVTLSCSPISGHRSVSWYQQTPGQGLQFLFEYFSETQRNKGNFPGRFSGRQFSNSRSEMNVSTLELGDSALYLCASSLGLASSTDTQYFGPGTRLTVL.

The chain links TRBV30 to TRBJ1-3; D unresolved. Trimming took off 2 bases at V and 8 bases at J, with 13 bases between the two ends. Germline V CDR1 and CDR2: GTSNPN, SVGIG (reference sequence). This CDR3 is built from 13 residues. The CDR3 sequence is CAWSRRVAYTIYF. The CDR3 region has the DNA TGTGCCTGGAGTCGGCGGGTTGCGTACACCATATATTTT.